The source of this TCR beta chain is a study of T cells in Graves' hyperthyroidism and ophthalmopathy. Across the whole study: The blood sample was taken at first diagnosis, before treatment began.

Germline-derived CDR1 and CDR2 are GTSNPN and SVGIG (reference sequence). The CDR3 length is 14 residues. V was pared by 3 bases and J by 6 bases, with 9 bases of the junction left unmatched. Study outcomes and limitations: Most thyroid clonotypes expanded above 0.001 appeared in blood too. Through a model of 13 V-J features, ophthalmopathy was separated from stable hyperthyroidism.

This clonotype appeared many times. What it binds is not known. Using 9.5 to 10 ml of fresh peripheral blood, PBMCs were prepared. RNA transcripts yielded amplified TCR beta CDR3 regions. The study used the HTBI primer set for a first-round RT-PCR of the TCR CDR3. TCRdb called the multiplex PCR reads again in MiXCR, with one record for every CDR3 protein. The sample carries approximately 690,000 distinct CDR3 sequences, around 13% recorded once. The origin of this receptor is a woman between 50 and 59 years old with Graves' ophthalmopathy. The sequenced sample consisted of blood. The V and J genes are TRBV30 and TRBJ2-3; 7 positions agree with TRBD1. CDR3 DNA: TGTGCCTGGAGCGGACAGCCGACAGGGGATACGCAGTATTTT. Translation gives CAWSGQPTGDTQYF. Filled out from reference TRBV30 and TRBJ2-3, the complete variable domain reads SQTIHQWPATLVQPVGSPLSLECTVEGTSNPNLYWYRQAAGRGLQLLFYSVGIGQISSEVPQNLSASRPQDRQFILSSKKLLLSDSGFYLCAWSGQPTGDTQYFGPGTRLTVL.